What follows is one TCR beta chain and its context. The assay was immunoSEQ multiplex PCR, and TCRdb's table has in-frame clones only and misses some. The sample contains 2 million to 2.5 million clones, 80% to 95% of which appear only once. The CDR3 loop spans 15 amino acids. In germline, CDR1 is SGHRS, CDR2 YFSETQ. Trimming left V 4 bases short and J 2 bases short, with 15 bases between. The data were taken from a study of shared clonotypes between healthy human individuals. This chain joins TRBV5-1 and TRBJ2-5; D is unresolved. The sequence came from a man younger than 30 in good health. Some clones in this sample may be carry-over from other donors' samples. Material: naive CD4+ T cells from PBMCs. Stated subset: CD45RA+ positively selected. CDR3 loop: CASSVQKTTQETQYF. The CDR3 bases are TGCGCCAGCAGCGTTCAAAAGACGACTCAAGAGACCCAGTACTTC.